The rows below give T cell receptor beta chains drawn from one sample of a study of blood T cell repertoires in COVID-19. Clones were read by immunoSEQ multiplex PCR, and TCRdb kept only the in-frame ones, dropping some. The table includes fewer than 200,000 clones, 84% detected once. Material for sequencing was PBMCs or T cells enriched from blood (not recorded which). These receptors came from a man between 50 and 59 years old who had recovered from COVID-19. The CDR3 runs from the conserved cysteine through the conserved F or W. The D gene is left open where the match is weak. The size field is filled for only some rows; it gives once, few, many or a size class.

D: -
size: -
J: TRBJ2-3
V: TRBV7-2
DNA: TGTGCCAGCAGCCCCAGGGCCTCTAGCACAGATACGCAGTATTTT
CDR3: CASSPRASSTDTQYF

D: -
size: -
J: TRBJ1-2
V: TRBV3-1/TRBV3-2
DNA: TGTGCCAGCAGCCATCTGACAGACGTGAACTATGGCTACACCTTC
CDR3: CASSHLTDVNYGYTF

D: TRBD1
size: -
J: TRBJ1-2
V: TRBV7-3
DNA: TGTGCCAGCAGCCTTGACAGGGGCTATGGCTACACCTTC
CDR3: CASSLDRGYGYTF

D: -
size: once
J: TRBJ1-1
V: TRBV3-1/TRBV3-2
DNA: TGTGCCAGCAGCCAAGGACAGGAAGCTTTCTTT
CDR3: CASSQGQEAFF

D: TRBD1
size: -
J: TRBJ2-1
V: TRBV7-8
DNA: TGTGCCAGCAGCGTACTCCGGGACAGAAGGGGCAATGAGCAGTTCTTC
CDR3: CASSVLRDRRGNEQFF

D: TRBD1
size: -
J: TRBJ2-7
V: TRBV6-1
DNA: TGTGCCAGCAGTGAAACAGGACAGGGAAGCTACGAGCAGTACTTC
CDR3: CASSETGQGSYEQYF

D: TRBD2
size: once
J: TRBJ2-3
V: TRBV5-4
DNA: TGTGCCAGCAGCTTCTTAGCGGGGGGTAGCACAGATACGCAGTATTTT
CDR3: CASSFLAGGSTDTQYF

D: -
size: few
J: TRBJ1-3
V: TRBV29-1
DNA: TGCAGCGTGCGGAGGGACGGAAACACCATATATTTT
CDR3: CSVRRDGNTIYF

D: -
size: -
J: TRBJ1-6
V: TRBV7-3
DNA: TGTGCCAGCAGCCAAAACTATAATTCACCCCTCCACTTT
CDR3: CASSQNYNSPLHF

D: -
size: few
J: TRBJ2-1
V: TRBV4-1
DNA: TGCGCCAGCAGCCAAGTGTTCCTAGGAGCCCATGAGCAGTTCTTC
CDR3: CASSQVFLGAHEQFF

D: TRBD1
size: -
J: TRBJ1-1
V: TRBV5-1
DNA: TGCGCCAGCAGCAGCGGACAGGGGAACACTGAAGCTTTCTTT
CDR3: CASSSGQGNTEAFF

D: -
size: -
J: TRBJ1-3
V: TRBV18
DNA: TGTGCCAGCTCACCCTCTCAACTACTAAGCTCTGGAAACACCATATATTTT
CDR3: CASSPSQLLSSGNTIYF

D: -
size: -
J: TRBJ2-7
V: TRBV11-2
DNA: TGTGCCAGCAGCCACGCGACAGGCCCCGAGCAGTACTTC
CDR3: CASSHATGPEQYF

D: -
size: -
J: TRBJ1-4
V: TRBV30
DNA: TGTGCCTGGATGGGTCGCGGTCATGAAAAACTGTTTTTT
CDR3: CAWMGRGHEKLFF

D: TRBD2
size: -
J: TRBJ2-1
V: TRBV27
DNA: TGTGCCAGCAGTTTGGGCGGGGGGTACAATGAGCAGTTCTTC
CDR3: CASSLGGGYNEQFF

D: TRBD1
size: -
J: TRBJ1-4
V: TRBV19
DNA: TGTGCCAGTACCCCGACAGGGGTTAATGAAAAACTGTTTTTT
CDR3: CASTPTGVNEKLFF

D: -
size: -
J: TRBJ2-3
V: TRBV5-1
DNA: TGCGCCAGCAGCTTGGCACCTAGCGAGAACACAGATACGCAGTATTTT
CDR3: CASSLAPSENTDTQYF

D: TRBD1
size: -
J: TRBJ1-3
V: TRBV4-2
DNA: TGTGCCAGCAGCCAGGGGACAGGGACTTTTAACACCATATATTTT
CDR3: CASSQGTGTFNTIYF

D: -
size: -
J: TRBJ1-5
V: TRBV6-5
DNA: TGTGCCACCGACAGTTTTAGCAATCAGCCCCAGCATTTT
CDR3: CATDSFSNQPQHF

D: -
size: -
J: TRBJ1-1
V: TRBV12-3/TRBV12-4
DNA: TGTGCCAGCACTTTTCAGGTGAACACTGAAGCTTTCTTT
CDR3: CASTFQVNTEAFF